In its sample, the clone carrying this T cell receptor beta chain was seen once. The CDR3 length is 15 residues. V lost 10 bases and J 4 bases, leaving 23 bases between the germline ends. Germline CDR1 WNHNN, CDR2 SYGVQD (reference sequence). This specimen comes from a study of chemoradiotherapy in HPV16-positive cancers. Overall study context: A couple of HPV16-positive patients' cells yielded candidate HPV-specific clones and common motifs.

The protocol was immunoSEQ multiplex PCR, while the TCRdb copy is restricted to in-frame clones and leaves out a portion. This sample carries tens of thousands of clones, roughly 93% of them seen once, and the ten largest clones take about 20%. This clonotype was sampled from a human donor with HPV-associated anogenital cancer. Sequenced here: blood, sampled from a patient who underwent chemoradiotherapy. The chain recombines TRBV10-1 with TRBJ2-7, with D maybe TRBD2 (5 bases). This CDR3 is CAMSGLRPLTYEQYF. As DNA, the CDR3 is TGCGCCATGTCGGGATTAAGGCCACTAACTTACGAGCAGTACTTC.